This T cell receptor beta chain comes out of a study of vaccination effects on CD4 cells after COVID-19. Study-wide background: Post-vaccine sample collection fell at a median of 72 days after the second dose.

V was shortened by 5 bases and J by 5 bases, with 21 bases between the two germline ends. Germline lookup yields CDR1 SEHNR and CDR2 FQNEAQ (reference sequence). This CDR3 is 17 amino acids long. Libraries were prepared by immunoSEQ multiplex PCR; TCRdb keeps only in-frame clonotypes and omits some of them. Seen here are more than 60,000 clones, about 67% observed once, and the top ten hold approximately 2%. In regard to this clone: Its antigen is unknown.

Subsequent to less than eleven days of culture, CD4+ T cells were isolated. Everyone in the study got two shots of either the BNT162b2 or mRNA-1273 vaccine. Nobody among the vaccine recipients had prior SARS-CoV-2 infection (nucleocapsid antibodies were negative). Each culture had half its medium swapped for IL-2 medium on days 3 and 7. The starting material was CD4+ T cells from PBMCs cultured without peptide, obtained after COVID-19 vaccination. The chain recombines TRBV7-9 with TRBJ2-2; tentatively, D is TRBD1 (5 bases). This receptor was identified in a human donor who received a COVID-19 vaccine. DNA of the CDR3: TGTGCCAGCAGCCGAACCCCAGGGCGGCTGGGGACCGGGGAGCTGTTTTTT. Translated, it gives CASSRTPGRLGTGELFF.